This TCR beta chain was found in a study of Graves' ophthalmopathy and Graves' hyperthyroidism. The study, taken as a whole, reports: Using a 13-signature model, the authors split ophthalmopathy from stable hyperthyroidism, with roughly 90% sensitivity and approximately 78% specificity. Blood also contained most of the expanded thyroid clonotypes above 0.001 frequency.

Germline lookup yields CDR1 SGHTA and CDR2 FQGTGA. This CDR3 has 18 residues. Recruitment covered hyperthyroidism patients aged 18 to 65 whose new diagnosis was of under 2 months' duration. To note about this clonotype: Its cognate antigen is unknown. Its ends do not fully match the called genes, so a read error is possible.

From RNA, the CDR3 regions of TCR beta chains were amplified and sequenced. The library came from an HTBI-primed first-round RT-PCR and a second-round multiplex PCR. In TCRdb, the multiplex PCR reads were re-called with MiXCR into one record per CDR3 protein. The sample lists approximately 1.2 million distinct CDR3 sequences, 35% to 45% occurring once. Sequences were obtained from peripheral blood or thyroid tissue (not recorded which). The source is an adult man with Graves' hyperthyroidism. V is TRBV7-3 and J is TRBJ1-1, with D perhaps matching TRBD1 (5 bases). CDR3 bases: TGTGCTAGCAGCTTCAGATCGGCAGGGCGGGAGTGGGGGACTGAAGCTTTCTTT. It is translated as CASSFRSAGREWGTEAFF. Full variable domain (missing parts from reference TRBV7-3 and TRBJ1-1): GAGVSQTPSNKVTEKGKYVELRCDPISGHTALYWYRQSLGQGPEFLIYFQGTGAADDSGLPNDRFFAVRPEGSVSTLKIQRTERGDSAVYLCASSFRSAGREWGTEAFFGQGTRLTVV.